This T cell receptor beta chain was obtained from a study of cytomegalovirus exposure and HLA in healthy donors. The CDR3 is 12 amino acids. Germline V gene sequence: CDR1 SNHLY, CDR2 FYNNEI. V shed 5 bases and J 4 bases; nucleotides not matched to a gene: 1. The PCR had 60 Vbeta and 13 Jbeta primers. The protocol was immunoSEQ multiplex PCR, while the TCRdb copy is restricted to in-frame clones and leaves out a portion. The sample holds more than 150,000 clones, over 75% seen once. Sequences were obtained from PBMCs. The TCR comes from a man in his forties or fifties in good health and CMV-seronegative. The V and J genes are TRBV2 and TRBJ2-5, with 7 nucleotides matching TRBD2. The DNA of the CDR3 is TGTGCCAGCAGTACTAGCGTAGAGACCCAGTACTTC. Protein sequence: CASSTSVETQYF.